The 25 T cell receptor beta chains reported below all come from one sample, sequenced in a study of shared clonotypes between healthy human individuals. Using immunoSEQ multiplex PCR, the repertoire was profiled, and TCRdb retains in-frame clones only, with some absent. The sample lists hundreds of thousands of clones; 90% to 98% were seen once. Input material: memory CD8+ T cells sorted from blood. Subset: CD45RO+ cells pooled with CCR7-negative TemRA cells. The receptors stem from a man aged 30 to 39 in good health.

V is TRBV5-4 and J is TRBJ1-5; D gene unclear. V was pared by 4 bases and J by 3 bases, with 8 bases between. Germline CDR1 is SGHNT and CDR2 is YYREEE (reference sequence). This CDR3 region has 13 residues. The CDR3 sequence is CASSPGSNQPQHF. CDR3 DNA: TGTGCCAGCAGCCCTGGGTCCAATCAGCCCCAGCATTTT. Full variable domain (remainder filled in from reference TRBV5-4 and TRBJ1-5): ETGVTQSPTHLIKTRGQQVTLRCSSQSGHNTVSWYQQALGQGPQFIFQYYREEENGRGNFPPRFSGLQFPNYSSELNVNALELDDSALYLCASSPGSNQPQHFGDGTRLSIL.

This chain links TRBV5-1 with TRBJ2-3; 10 nucleotides line up with TRBD2. The CDR3 runs to 15 residues. Trimming took 3 bases from V and 2 from J; bases not matched to a gene: 3. Germline CDR1 SGHRS, CDR2 YFSETQ. The CDR3 DNA sequence: TGCGCCAGCAGCTGGACTAGCGGTGACACAGATACGCAGTATTTT. This gives the protein CASSWTSGDTDTQYF.

The chain combines TRBV10-2 with TRBJ1-1; D gene ambiguous. Germline V gene sequence: CDR1 WSHSY, CDR2 SAAADI. This CDR3 has 11 amino acids. Trimming pared 6 bases from V and 2 bases from J, leaving 4 bases between. CDR3 sequence (DNA): TGCGCCAGCAGGGACAACACTGAAGCTTTCTTT. It translates to CASRDNTEAFF.

This chain links TRBV10-3 with TRBJ2-1; D remains unclear. Trimming pared 10 bases from V and 5 bases from J, leaving 9 bases between. Looked up from germline, CDR1 is ENHRY and CDR2 is SYGVKD. CDR3 size: 11 residues. In nucleotides, the CDR3 is TGTGCCACCAATGCAGACAATGAGCAGTTCTTC. Amino acids: CATNADNEQFF.

V usage is TRBV5-1 and J usage is TRBJ2-1; 13 nucleotides align to TRBD2. Germline values: CDR1 SGHRS, CDR2 YFSETQ. The length of the CDR3 is 18 residues. With 4 bases clipped from V and 8 bases from J, the junction kept 15 bases outside the gene matches. CDR3 residues: CASSPSATSGRADDEQFF. The CDR3 DNA reads as TGCGCCAGCAGCCCTAGCGCTACTAGCGGGAGGGCCGACGATGAGCAGTTCTTC. Complete variable domain (other parts from reference TRBV5-1 and TRBJ2-1): KAGVTQTPRYLIKTRGQQVTLSCSPISGHRSVSWYQQTPGQGLQFLFEYFSETQRNKGNFPGRFSGRQFSNSRSEMNVSTLELGDSALYLCASSPSATSGRADDEQFFGPGTRLTVL.

The V gene is TRBV9, the J gene TRBJ2-2, with 11 bases matching TRBD2. There are 16 residues in the CDR3. V trimming: 3 bases; J trimming: 1 base; junction bases outside the gene matches: 2. Germline CDR1 reads SGDLS; CDR2 reads YYNGEE. CDR3 in amino acids: CASSAGLAENTGELFF. CDR3 DNA: TGTGCCAGCAGCGCGGGACTAGCGGAGAACACCGGGGAGCTGTTTTTT.

The J gene is TRBJ1-5, the V gene TRBV28; TRBD1 might be the D (5 bases). CDR3 length: 11 residues. Germline V lookup: CDR1 MDHEN, CDR2 SYDVKM. Trimming took 5 bases from V and 10 from J, leaving 9 bases between them. The DNA for the CDR3 is TGTGCCAGCAGTCAGGGCAATCCCCAGCATTTT. Amino acid sequence: CASSQGNPQHF. The whole variable domain, filled in from reference TRBV28 and TRBJ1-5, reads DVKVTQSSRYLVKRTGEKVFLECVQDMDHENMFWYRQDPGLGLRLIYFSYDVKMKEKGDIPEGYSVSREKKERFSLILESASTNQTSMYLCASSQGNPQHFGDGTRLSIL.

The V gene is TRBV10-3, the J gene TRBJ2-3, with 7 positions matching TRBD2. J was trimmed by 3 bases and V by 3 bases; bases with no gene match: 3. CDR3 size: 14 residues. Germline CDR1 and CDR2: ENHRY and SYGVKD. CDR3 protein: CAISEGRETDTQYF. For the CDR3, the DNA is TGTGCCATCAGTGAAGGGCGGGAGACAGATACGCAGTATTTT.

The chain links TRBV11-1 to TRBJ2-7; D uncertain. Trimming shortened V by 5 bases and J by 2 bases, and 13 bases separated the two germline ends. Germline-derived CDR1 and CDR2 are SGHAT and FQDESV (reference sequence). This CDR3 is built from 14 residues. The CDR3: CASSGIGQTYEQYF. The CDR3 DNA reads as TGTGCCAGCAGCGGAATTGGCCAGACCTACGAGCAGTACTTC.

This clone was recorded once. The chain has TRBV6-1 and TRBJ2-7; 7 nucleotides align to TRBD1. The CDR3 sequence is 12 residues long. With V trimmed by 6 bases and J by 6 bases, 5 bases remained unmatched. CDR1 MNHNS and CDR2 SASEGT come from the germline V gene. The CDR3 spells CASRVGGGEQYF. The CDR3 region has the DNA TGTGCCAGCAGGGTAGGGGGCGGCGAGCAGTACTTC.

The rearrangement joins TRBV30 to TRBJ2-3; 10 bases match TRBD2. The CDR3 runs 13 residues. Germline assignment: CDR1 GTSNPN and CDR2 SVGIG (reference sequence). With V trimmed by 7 bases and J by 6 bases, 7 bases remained unmatched. The CDR3 region is CAFHFSGRDTQYF. CDR3 in DNA: TGTGCCTTCCATTTTAGCGGGAGGGATACGCAGTATTTT. Full variable domain (remainder filled in from reference TRBV30 and TRBJ2-3): SQTIHQWPATLVQPVGSPLSLECTVEGTSNPNLYWYRQAAGRGLQLLFYSVGIGQISSEVPQNLSASRPQDRQFILSSKKLLLSDSGFYLCAFHFSGRDTQYFGPGTRLTVL.

This chain uses TRBV10-1 with TRBJ2-2, with TRBD2 matching over 10 bases. CDR3 length equals 18 residues. V lost 6 bases, J lost 1 base, and 11 bases stayed unmatched. The germline gives CDR1 WNHNN, CDR2 SYGVQD (reference sequence). CDR3 sequence reads: CASSLGQPSGRNTGELFF. The CDR3 DNA reads TGCGCCAGCAGCCTGGGACAGCCTAGCGGGAGGAACACCGGGGAGCTGTTTTTT.

The chain joins TRBV5-6 to TRBJ2-3, with D perhaps TRBD2 (5 bases). The CDR3 runs to 14 residues. Germline lookup yields CDR1 SGHDT and CDR2 YYEEEE. V was pared by 0 bases and J by 6 bases, with 11 bases between. The CDR3 is CASSLAGDRDTQYF. CDR3 DNA sequence: TGTGCCAGCAGCTTGGCCGGGGATAGGGATACGCAGTATTTT. Full variable domain (missing parts from reference TRBV5-6 and TRBJ2-3): DAGVTQSPTHLIKTRGQQVTLRCSPKSGHDTVSWYQQALGQGPQFIFQYYEEEERQRGNFPDRFSGHQFPNYSSELNVNALLLGDSALYLCASSLAGDRDTQYFGPGTRLTVL.

V gene TRBV4-2 combines with J gene TRBJ1-1; 12 bases are shared with TRBD1. Per germline, CDR1 LGHNA and CDR2 YNFKEQ. V gave up 4 bases and J gave up 3 bases; unmatched junction bases: 0. The CDR3 consists of 14 residues. This CDR3 is CASSRDRGHTEAFF. The CDR3 DNA sequence: TGTGCCAGCAGCCGGGACAGGGGGCACACTGAAGCTTTCTTT.

The chain carries TRBV30 and TRBJ1-1, with 7 nucleotides matching TRBD1. CDR1 and CDR2 (germline): GTSNPN, SVGIG (reference sequence). J gave up 10 bases and V 5 bases, and 7 bases lay outside the gene matches. The CDR3 has 11 residues. This CDR3 reads CAWVGTGVAFF. The CDR3 DNA follows: TGTGCCTGGGTAGGAACAGGGGTAGCTTTCTTT.

This clone showed up just once. The chain recombines TRBV5-4 with TRBJ2-1; D is undetermined. Germline V gene sequence: CDR1 SGHNT, CDR2 YYREEE (reference sequence). The CDR3 consists of 15 residues. The ends were cut back, 0 bases at V and 9 bases at J, with 16 bases in the middle. CDR3 loop: CASSLGAPGRSEQFF. For the CDR3, the DNA is TGTGCCAGCAGCTTGGGGGCCCCGGGCAGAAGTGAGCAGTTCTTC.

The gene calls are TRBV9 and TRBJ2-3; TRBD2 matches at 11 bases. V lost 2 bases to trimming and J lost 4 bases; unmatched junction nucleotides: 3. CDR1 and CDR2 (germline): SGDLS, YYNGEE. This CDR3 is built from 15 residues. CDR3 bases: TGTGCCAGCAGCGTCTCGGGACTAGCGGCAGATACGCAGTATTTT. It yields the protein CASSVSGLAADTQYF.

The chain couples TRBV10-3 to TRBJ2-3, with 15 nucleotides matching TRBD2. This CDR3 comprises 16 residues. Per germline, CDR1 ENHRY and CDR2 SYGVKD. The ends lost 2 bases at V and 5 bases at J; junction bases unmatched: 2. CDR3 region: CAISERGLAGGDTQYF. The CDR3 nucleotides read TGTGCCATCAGTGAGAGGGGACTAGCGGGAGGAGATACGCAGTATTTT.

V gene TRBV11-2 combines with J gene TRBJ2-3; 11 positions match TRBD2. CDR3 size: 17 residues. Germline lookup yields CDR1 SGHAT and CDR2 FQNNGV. V lost 5 bases to trimming and J lost 0 bases; unmatched junction nucleotides: 7. CDR3 loop: CASSRTSGSVSTDTQYF. As DNA, the CDR3 is TGTGCCAGCAGCCGGACTAGCGGGTCCGTAAGCACAGATACGCAGTATTTT. Variable domain in full (rest from reference TRBV11-2 and TRBJ2-3): EAGVAQSPRYKIIEKRQSVAFWCNPISGHATLYWYQQILGQGPKLLIQFQNNGVVDDSQLPKDRFSAERLKGVDSTLKIQPAKLEDSAVYLCASSRTSGSVSTDTQYFGPGTRLTVL.

V is TRBV9 and J is TRBJ2-7, with a possible D match to TRBD1 (5 bases). The CDR3 contains 12 residues. Trimming took off 0 bases at V and 5 bases at J, with 6 bases between the two ends. In germline, CDR1 is SGDLS, CDR2 YYNGEE. CDR3 amino acids: CASSVGGHEQYF. DNA of the CDR3: TGTGCCAGCAGCGTAGGGGGCCACGAGCAGTACTTC.

This clone showed up just once. CDR3 amino acids: CASSSRGTRNTGELFF. CDR3 sequence (DNA): TGTGCCAGCAGTTCCCGTGGGACTAGGAACACCGGGGAGCTGTTTTTT. The chain recombines TRBV9 with TRBJ2-2, with 8 positions matching TRBD2. J lost 1 base, V lost 5 bases, and 7 bases had no gene match. Germline V gene sequence: CDR1 SGDLS, CDR2 YYNGEE. There are 16 residues in the CDR3.

In its sample, this clone was seen once. The V and J genes are TRBV2 and TRBJ1-2; D remains unclear. V lost 6 bases, J lost 8 bases, and 10 bases lay in between. There are 11 residues in the CDR3. The germline V gene has CDR1 SNHLY and CDR2 FYNNEI. The CDR3 is CASRGGWGYTF. CDR3 nucleotides: TGTGCCAGCAGGGGAGGATGGGGCTACACCTTC.

This chain uses TRBV28 with TRBJ1-5; D possibly corresponds to TRBD1 (6 bases). The V gene lost 3 bases and the J gene lost 5 bases, with 8 bases spanning the gap. CDR3 length: 13 amino acids. Germline V gene sequence: CDR1 MDHEN, CDR2 SYDVKM. CDR3 in amino acids: CASSFGQYQPQHF. The DNA for the CDR3 is TGTGCCAGCAGTTTCGGACAGTATCAGCCCCAGCATTTT.

The rearrangement joins TRBV7-6 to TRBJ2-7; D might be TRBD1 (5 bases). Trimming cost V 2 bases and J 7 bases, with 9 bases left between them. This CDR3 has 12 residues. The germline gives CDR1 SGHVS, CDR2 FNYEAQ. This CDR3 is CASSLFAGEQYF. The CDR3 bases are TGTGCCAGCAGCTTATTCGCAGGGGAGCAGTACTTC.

J is TRBJ1-1 and V is TRBV5-1; possible D gene TRBD1, 5 bases. This CDR3 region has 15 residues. The germline V gene encodes CDR1 SGHRS and CDR2 YFSETQ. V was clipped by 0 bases and J by 4 bases, with 13 bases between them. The CDR3 loop reads CASSLAGDSGTEAFF. CDR3 nucleotide sequence: TGCGCCAGCAGCTTGGCCGGGGACTCAGGCACTGAAGCTTTCTTT. Supplemented by reference TRBV5-1 and TRBJ1-1, the full variable domain reads KAGVTQTPRYLIKTRGQQVTLSCSPISGHRSVSWYQQTPGQGLQFLFEYFSETQRNKGNFPGRFSGRQFSNSRSEMNVSTLELGDSALYLCASSLAGDSGTEAFFGQGTRLTVV.